The 15 T cell receptor beta chains below come from one sample, sequenced in a study of beta chain features in type 1 diabetes. The whole isolated RNA underwent reverse transcription, so sequencing captured expressed TCRB transcripts. This table comes from immunoSEQ multiplex PCR, and its TCRdb copy is limited to in-frame clones, with some not included. The table includes 640,000 or so clones, roughly 13% detected once. No antigen has been identified for these receptors. General study points: TCRB CDR3s were moderately but significantly shorter in Type 1 diabetes patients in all four CD4+ subsets.

The material sequenced was naive CD4+ T cells from blood. These receptors were collected from a man between 18 and 29 years old with type 1 diabetes.

This chain uses TRBV29-1 with TRBJ1-3, with 12 bases lining up with TRBD1. V was clipped by 5 bases and J by 0 bases; unmatched bases: 8. This CDR3 has 17 residues. In germline, CDR1 is SQVTM, CDR2 ANQGSEA. CDR3 sequence (DNA): TGCAGCGTTCGCGTGGGGGGACAGGGGGCCTCTGGAAACACCATATATTTT. The encoded protein is CSVRVGGQGASGNTIYF. The whole variable domain, filled in from reference TRBV29-1 and TRBJ1-3, reads SAVISQKPSRDICQRGTSLTIQCQVDSQVTMMFWYRQQPGQSLTLIATANQGSEATYESGFVIDKFPISRPNLTFSTLTVSNMSPEDSSIYLCSVRVGGQGASGNTIYFGEGSWLTVV.

This clone was counted a few times. V and J are TRBV7-9 and TRBJ1-1; 8 bases are a match to TRBD1. J was trimmed by 4 bases and V by 5 bases; bases with no gene match: 3. Germline V gene data show CDR1 as SEHNR and CDR2 as FQNEAQ (reference sequence). The CDR3 totals 13 residues. The CDR3 sequence is CASSQGAGTEAFF. For the CDR3, the DNA is TGTGCCAGCAGCCAGGGGGCCGGCACTGAAGCTTTCTTT. The whole variable domain, remainder taken from reference TRBV7-9 and TRBJ1-1, is DTGVSQNPRHKITKRGQNVTFRCDPISEHNRLYWYRQTLGQGPEFLTYFQNEAQLEKSRLLSDRFSAERPKGSFSTLEIQRTEQGDSAMYLCASSQGAGTEAFFGQGTRLTVV.

The chain links TRBV5-1 to TRBJ2-6; D is possibly TRBD1 (6 bases). Germline V CDR1 and CDR2: SGHRS, YFSETQ. This CDR3 has 15 residues. Trimming took 4 bases from V and 8 from J, leaving 16 bases between them. The DNA for the CDR3 is TGCGCCAGCAGCCGGGTTGAACAGGGTTCCAACGTCCTGACTTTC. Protein sequence: CASSRVEQGSNVLTF.

This clone showed up just a few times. The chain recombines TRBV7-8 with TRBJ1-1; possibly TRBD1 for D (5 bases). The CDR3 is 13 amino acids. In germline, CDR1 is SGHVS, CDR2 FQNEAQ. Trimming left V 5 bases short and J 7 bases short, with 14 bases between. The CDR3 loop reads CASSLGQGFEAFF. CDR3 bases: TGTGCCAGCAGCCTCGGACAAGGGTTTGAAGCTTTCTTT.

The chain uses TRBV19 and TRBJ1-1; no reliable D call. V was pared by 8 bases and J by 0 bases, with 13 bases between. This CDR3 spans 14 amino acids. From germline, CDR1 is LNHDA and CDR2 SQIVND (reference sequence). The CDR3 protein is CASGFGVVNTEAFF. In DNA, the CDR3 is TGTGCCAGTGGCTTTGGGGTCGTGAACACTGAAGCTTTCTTT. Drawing the rest from reference TRBV19 and TRBJ1-1, the complete variable domain is DGGITQSPKYLFRKEGQNVTLSCEQNLNHDAMYWYRQDPGQGLRLIYYSQIVNDFQKGDIAEGYSVSREKKESFPLTVTSAQKNPTAFYLCASGFGVVNTEAFFGQGTRLTVV.

J is TRBJ1-1 and V is TRBV5-1; TRBD1 aligns across 10 bases. J was trimmed by 8 bases and V by 4 bases; bases with no gene match: 11. Looked up from germline, CDR1 is SGHRS and CDR2 is YFSETQ. The CDR3 is made up of 15 amino acids. The CDR3 region is CASSPETGGPLEAFF. For the CDR3, the DNA is TGCGCCAGCAGCCCCGAGACAGGGGGCCCGTTGGAAGCTTTCTTT.

With respect to this clone: The sample contains more than one DNA sequence encoding this CDR3. The chain combines TRBV20-1 with TRBJ1-1, with no clear D. The CDR3 loop spans 11 amino acids. Germline V CDR1 and CDR2: DFQATT, SNEGSKA (reference sequence). V was pared by 2 bases and J by 1 base, with 2 bases between. The DNA for the CDR3 is TGCAGTGCTAGACAGAACACTGAAGCTTTCTTT. It specifies CSARQNTEAFF.

The chain employs TRBV4-1 and TRBJ1-6, with 8 bases lining up with TRBD1. The germline gives CDR1 MGHRA, CDR2 YSYEKL. The CDR3 has 19 residues. The junction had 10 bases not matched to a gene; V was cut back by 0 bases and J by 3 bases. CDR3 sequence: CASSQDPFDRGGYNSPLHF. For the CDR3, the DNA is TGCGCCAGCAGCCAAGATCCCTTTGACAGGGGCGGCTATAATTCACCCCTCCACTTT.

Concerning this clone itself: This sample also contains other DNA sequences that code for the same CDR3. DNA for the CDR3: TGTGCCAGCAGCGTAGGTAGCTCTGGAAACACCATATATTTT. Its protein product is CASSVGSSGNTIYF. The chain uses TRBV9 and TRBJ1-3; D ambiguous. Per germline, CDR1 SGDLS and CDR2 YYNGEE. V dropped 0 bases and J dropped 0 bases, with 4 bases sitting between them. CDR3 length: 14 residues.

This clone has a handful of counts. DNA of the CDR3: TGTGCCAGCAGTGACGGGACAGCCCTAGGAGATGGCTACACCTTC. Protein: CASSDGTALGDGYTF. The chain links TRBV6-1 to TRBJ1-2, with 7 nucleotides matching TRBD1. The CDR3 is made up of 15 amino acids. Trimming at V came to 3 bases and at J to 6 bases, leaving 10 bases not matched to a gene. The germline V gene has CDR1 MNHNS and CDR2 SASEGT.

The CDR3 loop is CASSDPESWTSGGTLSYNEQFF. The CDR3 DNA sequence: TGTGCCAGCAGTGATCCCGAGTCCTGGACTAGCGGGGGGACCTTATCCTACAATGAGCAGTTCTTC. The chain links TRBV2 to TRBJ2-1; 14 nucleotides align to TRBD2. After removal of 3 bases from V and 1 base from J, the junction contained 17 bases not matched to a gene. Germline CDR1 reads SNHLY; CDR2 reads FYNNEI. The CDR3 loop spans 22 amino acids.

The rearrangement links TRBV9 to TRBJ1-6; TRBD1 is a possible D gene (6 bases). Germline V gives CDR1 SGDLS, CDR2 YYNGEE. The CDR3 spans 16 residues. Between the trimmed V and J ends, which lost 1 base and 10 bases, there was a span of 18 bases. In DNA form, the CDR3 reads TGTGCCAGCAGCGTAAGCCCTCACTCAGGGGCCTCACCCCTCCACTTT. Translated: CASSVSPHSGASPLHF.

As DNA, the CDR3 is TGTGCCTGGAGTTCCCCAGGGGGGGCTTTCTTT. Translating it yields CAWSSPGGAFF. This chain uses TRBV30 with TRBJ1-1; 7 nucleotides line up with TRBD1. Germline assignment: CDR1 GTSNPN and CDR2 SVGIG (reference sequence). The CDR3 length is 11 residues. Trimming removed 2 bases from V and 11 bases from J; junction bases left unmatched: 5.

This clone showed up just a few times. V usage is TRBV6-1 and J usage is TRBJ2-3; no reliable D call. V was trimmed by 7 bases and J by 5 bases, leaving 7 bases between them. CDR1 and CDR2 from the germline V gene are MNHNS and SASEGT. The CDR3 consists of 11 residues. The CDR3 nucleotides read TGTGCCAGCACCCTTAGAGATACGCAGTATTTT. Encoded protein: CASTLRDTQYF.

This chain uses TRBV19 with TRBJ1-5; D gene ambiguous. Trimming removed 5 bases from V and 8 bases from J, with 13 bases in between. This CDR3 comprises 13 residues. Germline V gene lookup returns CDR1 LNHDA and CDR2 SQIVND (reference sequence). The CDR3 protein is CASSAYTREPQHF. The CDR3 region has the DNA TGTGCCAGTAGTGCGTACACGAGAGAGCCCCAGCATTTT.